The rows below give T cell receptor beta chains drawn from one sample of a study of CD8+ T cells in alopecia areata. Method: immunoSEQ multiplex PCR; TCRdb's copy keeps in-frame clones and lacks some. The data contain 90,000 to 120,000 clones, roughly 84% of them singletons. Source: CD8+ T cells sorted from blood, taken at week 24, from a patient treated with tofacitinib. These receptors all stem from a human donor with alopecia areata. Both conserved end residues are part of each CDR3. A D gene is named only where the DNA matches it firmly. Expanded clones are given a class, and other clones once, few, many or no size at all.

size,D,V,J,DNA,CDR3
-,-,TRBV5-4,TRBJ2-7,TGTGCCAGCAGCTTGATGGGCGGGGACTCCTACGAGCAGTACTTC,CASSLMGGDSYEQYF
-,-,TRBV4-1,TRBJ1-6,TGCGCCAGCAGCAAGAGGATCAATTCACCCCTCCACTTT,CASSKRINSPLHF
few,-,TRBV21-1,TRBJ2-7,TGTGCCAGCTCCATGAAATGCTACGAGCAGTACTTC,CASSMKCYEQYF
-,-,TRBV2,TRBJ1-4,TGTGCCAGCGTCCTCTCAGTTGCAACTAATGAAAAACTGTTTTTT,CASVLSVATNEKLFF
few,-,TRBV5-8,TRBJ2-1,TGTGCCAGCAGCTTGGGCTGGAGGAATGAGCAGTTCTTC,CASSLGWRNEQFF
-,-,TRBV18,TRBJ1-2,TGTGCCAGCTCATTAAACAGGGTGGCGTCCTATGGCTACACCTTC,CASSLNRVASYGYTF
-,-,TRBV7-2,TRBJ2-3,TGTGCCAGCAGCTTAGATGTAGGGATCTGGGATACGCAGTATTTT,CASSLDVGIWDTQYF
-,TRBD2,TRBV29-1,TRBJ2-3,TGCAGCGTTTGTGGACTAGCGGGCACAGATACGCAGTATTTT,CSVCGLAGTDTQYF
-,-,TRBV27,TRBJ2-3,TGTGCCAGCAGTTTCCTTGATACGCAGTATTTT,CASSFLDTQYF
-,-,TRBV19,TRBJ2-1,TGTGCCAGTAGTATAGGGACCGACCCGACGCAGTTCTTC,CASSIGTDPTQFF
-,-,TRBV4-1,TRBJ2-7,TGCGCCAGCAGCCAAGCGGTATTAACAGGGAAATCCCAGTCCGAGCAGTACTTC,CASSQAVLTGKSQSEQYF
once,TRBD1,TRBV4-3,TRBJ2-7,TGCGCCAGCAGCCATCCGGGACAGGGTGTCTACGAGCAGTACTTC,CASSHPGQGVYEQYF
-,TRBD1,TRBV7-9,TRBJ2-4,TGTGCCAGCAGCTCTCGGGACAGGGGTCAGTACTTC,CASSSRDRGQYF
once,-,TRBV4-2,TRBJ2-2,TGTGCCAGCAGCGAAGCCCCCGGGAACGGGGAGCTGTTTTTT,CASSEAPGNGELFF
-,-,TRBV27,TRBJ2-7,TGTGCCAGCAGTTTGACAGGCGGGTTGGGGTCCTACGAGCAGTACTTC,CASSLTGGLGSYEQYF
-,TRBD2,TRBV7-9,TRBJ2-3,TGTGCCAGCAGCTCGGGACTAGCGGGGGCCCTCAGCACAGATACGCAGTATTTT,CASSSGLAGALSTDTQYF
-,TRBD1,TRBV4-3,TRBJ2-3,TGCGCCAGCAGCCAATTTCAGGGGGCGGATACGCAGTATTTT,CASSQFQGADTQYF